This TCR beta chain was identified in a study of cytotoxic CD8 clonotypes in ibrutinib-treated CLL. About the study: Across the patients, roughly ten were relapsed/refractory, about 15 treatment-naive and 17 to 18 IGHV unmutated. Points from the study as a whole: Clonality increased at ibrutinib response and stayed stable in sustained remission. At progression, however, it fell back toward baseline.

In regard to this clone: Its antigen is unknown.

There are 14 residues in the CDR3. Germline assignment: CDR1 SGHTA and CDR2 FQGNSA. V shed 5 bases, J shed 2 bases, and the junction held 5 bases outside the gene matches. Generated by immunoSEQ multiplex PCR, the TCRdb table keeps only in-frame clones and is missing some. The sample holds about 140,000 clones, 60% to 80% seen once. The sequenced sample was PBMCs, obtained after 12 months of ibrutinib treatment. This chain joins TRBV7-2 and TRBJ1-1, with TRBD1 matching over 7 bases. This clonotype was obtained from a human donor with chronic lymphocytic leukemia. CDR3 sequence reads: CASSQDRLNTEAFF. CDR3 nucleotide sequence: TGTGCCAGCAGCCAGGACAGGTTAAACACTGAAGCTTTCTTT.